These 5 T cell receptor beta chains were all obtained from the same sample, sequenced in a study of cytomegalovirus exposure and HLA in healthy donors. The method was immunoSEQ multiplex PCR; TCRdb's version includes in-frame clones alone and lacks a portion of them. The data show roughly 260,000 clones, about 86% seen once. The sequenced sample consisted of PBMCs. The receptor source for this set is a man aged 18 to 30 in good health and CMV-seronegative.

The gene calls are TRBV7-6 and TRBJ1-1; 7 bases map to TRBD1. Trimming at V came to 0 bases and at J to 3 bases, leaving 4 bases not matched to a gene. The CDR3 extends over 15 amino acids. Germline V gene data show CDR1 as SGHVS and CDR2 as FNYEAQ. The DNA for the CDR3 is TGTGCCAGCAGCTTAGCGTCCGGGACAGACACTGAAGCTTTCTTT. It yields the protein CASSLASGTDTEAFF.

CDR3 nucleotides: TGCGCCAGCAGCTTGGAGGGGACAGGGGGCTATGGCTACACCTTC. It is translated as CASSLEGTGGYGYTF. The rearrangement links TRBV5-1 to TRBJ1-2, with 11 bases matching TRBD1. Germline V gene sequence: CDR1 SGHRS, CDR2 YFSETQ. The CDR3 extends over 15 amino acids. V was clipped by 0 bases and J by 4 bases; unmatched bases: 2.

The chain combines TRBV6-5 with TRBJ1-1; TRBD1 matches 9 bases. The germline gives CDR1 MNHEY, CDR2 SVGAGI. V gave up 8 bases and J gave up 4 bases; unmatched junction bases: 2. This CDR3 is built from 12 residues. In DNA form, the CDR3 reads TGTGCCAGCTGGGGACAGGGCACTGAAGCTTTCTTT. It is translated as CASWGQGTEAFF.

Only a few counts were recorded for this clone. The V and J genes are TRBV27 and TRBJ2-7, with D possibly being TRBD1 (6 bases). This CDR3 spans 13 amino acids. The V end was cut by 6 bases, the J end by 3 bases, with 12 bases between. Germline V gene lookup returns CDR1 MNHEY and CDR2 SMNVEV (reference sequence). The CDR3 bases are TGTGCCAGCAGCTCGGGACAACTCTACGAGCAGTACTTC. Translated: CASSSGQLYEQYF.

This chain connects TRBV5-1 to TRBJ2-7; 8 bases line up with TRBD2. The V gene's germline CDR1 is SGHRS and CDR2 YFSETQ. The CDR3 spans 17 residues. J lost 2 bases, V lost 5 bases, and 15 bases had no gene match. The CDR3 sequence: CASSLGLAGWDPYEQYF. The CDR3 DNA reads TGCGCCAGCAGTCTCGGGCTAGCGGGTTGGGATCCCTACGAGCAGTACTTC.